The 14 T cell receptor beta chains given below trace back to one sample, sequenced in a study of T cell responses to AZD1222 COVID-19 vaccine. Profiled with immunoSEQ multiplex PCR; TCRdb holds only in-frame clones, not every one. This repertoire shows roughly 150,000 clones, approximately 90% found once; its top ten account for about 4%. The sample in question was peripheral blood, obtained 28 days after the second AZD1222 dose. The receptors derive from an adult who received the AZD1222 COVID-19 vaccine.

The chain links TRBV10-3 to TRBJ1-2, with D tentatively TRBD1 (6 bases). The CDR3 is 15 residues long. Trimming stripped 0 bases from V and 8 bases from J, with 16 bases between. The germline V gene encodes CDR1 ENHRY and CDR2 SYGVKD. The CDR3 DNA is TGTGCCATCAGTGAGTCGATCCCGGGGGCCCAGGGCTACACCTTC. Protein sequence: CAISESIPGAQGYTF.

J is TRBJ2-7 and V is TRBV11-1; 12 positions match TRBD2. This CDR3 comprises 16 residues. In germline, CDR1 is SGHAT, CDR2 FQDESV (reference sequence). Trimming took 5 bases from V and 5 from J; bases not matched to a gene: 10. CDR3 in amino acids: CASSPPGLAGGNEQYF. The CDR3 nucleotides are TGTGCCAGCAGCCCCCCCGGGCTAGCGGGAGGGAACGAGCAGTACTTC.

This sequence joins TRBV7-9 and TRBJ1-5, with 7 bases fitting TRBD1. CDR1 and CDR2 (germline): SEHNR, FQNEAQ (reference sequence). The CDR3 is 15 amino acids. Trimming took 1 base from V and 9 from J; bases not matched to a gene: 9. CDR3 sequence reads: CASSLGSRGQGPQHF. In DNA, the CDR3 is TGTGCCAGCAGCTTAGGAAGTAGGGGGCAAGGGCCCCAGCATTTT. The whole variable domain, remainder taken from reference TRBV7-9 and TRBJ1-5, is DTGVSQNPRHKITKRGQNVTFRCDPISEHNRLYWYRQTLGQGPEFLTYFQNEAQLEKSRLLSDRFSAERPKGSFSTLEIQRTEQGDSAMYLCASSLGSRGQGPQHFGDGTRLSIL.

The J gene is TRBJ2-6, the V gene TRBV3-1 (or the pseudogene TRBV3-2); 7 bases are a match to TRBD2. Germline-derived CDR1 and CDR2 are LGHDT and YNNKEL (reference sequence). There are 19 residues in the CDR3. The ends lost 0 bases at V and 0 bases at J; junction bases unmatched: 8. The CDR3 is CASSQDQAGSSSGANVLTF. DNA of the CDR3: TGTGCCAGCAGCCAAGATCAAGCGGGATCCTCCTCTGGGGCCAACGTCCTGACTTTC.

The chain recombines TRBV18 with TRBJ2-5; TRBD2 aligns across 7 bases. Trimming at V came to 3 bases and at J to 2 bases, leaving 15 bases not matched to a gene. The length of the CDR3 is 18 residues. CDR1 and CDR2 from the germline V gene are KGHSH and LQKENI. Here the CDR3 reads CASSPQGAGVGGQETQYF. CDR3 DNA sequence: TGTGCCAGCTCACCCCAAGGTGCGGGAGTGGGGGGACAAGAGACCCAGTACTTC.

This clone appeared a single time. The chain is built from TRBV7-9 and TRBJ1-2, with D perhaps matching TRBD1 (5 bases). V shed 5 bases and J shed 2 bases, with 15 bases lying between them. The germline V gene encodes CDR1 SEHNR and CDR2 FQNEAQ (reference sequence). CDR3 size: 15 residues. In DNA form, the CDR3 reads TGTGCCAGCAGCCGGTCCGGGACGGAAAACTATGGCTACACCTTC. The encoded protein is CASSRSGTENYGYTF.

This clone was recorded a few times. V is TRBV2 and J is TRBJ1-1; TRBD1 matches 12 bases. Trimming removed 6 bases from V and 5 bases from J; junction bases left unmatched: 10. CDR3 length: 16 amino acids. Germline V gene data show CDR1 as SNHLY and CDR2 as FYNNEI. As DNA, the CDR3 is TGTGCCAGCAGGAACGGGACAGGGGGCTGGGGAACTGAAGCTTTCTTT. Amino acids: CASRNGTGGWGTEAFF.

This CDR3 is CASSLGGLGPTSETQYF. The CDR3 DNA reads TGTGCCAGCAGCTTAGGTGGACTAGGCCCAACTTCAGAGACCCAGTACTTC. This sequence joins TRBV7-2 and TRBJ2-5; 7 bases map to TRBD2. From germline, CDR1 is SGHTA and CDR2 FQGNSA. The junction had 12 bases not matched to a gene; V was cut back by 1 base and J by 4 bases. The length of the CDR3 is 17 residues.

The CDR3 bases are TGTGCCAGCGGCGGGACTCCTAACACCGGGGAGCTGTTTTTT. It is translated as CASGGTPNTGELFF. The chain has TRBV2 and TRBJ2-2; possible D gene TRBD2, 6 bases. Germline V gives CDR1 SNHLY, CDR2 FYNNEI. Trimming removed 8 bases from V and 2 bases from J, with 12 bases in between. CDR3 length: 14 amino acids.

V gene TRBV24-1 combines with J gene TRBJ2-1; D perhaps matches TRBD1 (6 bases). Germline values: CDR1 KGHDR, CDR2 SFDVKD. Deletions cut 3 bases from V and 4 bases from J, with 6 bases between. There are 13 residues in the CDR3. In nucleotides, the CDR3 is TGTGCCACCAGTGATCAGGGGTACAATGAGCAGTTCTTC. It specifies CATSDQGYNEQFF.

The J gene is TRBJ1-1, the V gene TRBV18; the D is unclear. Trimming cost V 2 bases and J 0 bases, with 19 bases left between them. CDR1 is KGHSH and CDR2 is LQKENI in the germline V gene. The CDR3 spans 18 residues. CDR3 in amino acids: CASSPSGGQGSMNTEAFF. The DNA of the CDR3 is TGTGCCAGCTCACCAAGCGGTGGGCAAGGGTCCATGAACACTGAAGCTTTCTTT.

This rearrangement joins TRBV21-1 to TRBJ2-7; no check of the table's D call, TRBD2, against the DNA was made. TRBV21-1 counts as a pseudogene. This CDR3 spans 16 amino acids. CDR3 sequence reads: CASSTCLGTAEYEQYF. Here the CDR3 DNA reads TGTGCCAGCAGCACCTGTCTCGGGACTGCTGAATACGAGCAGTACTTC.

This chain joins TRBV6-2 or TRBV6-3 and TRBJ2-7, with 9 positions matching TRBD1. V dropped 1 base and J dropped 1; count of bases not matched to a gene: 11. CDR1 and CDR2 from the germline V gene are MNHEY and SVGEGT. This CDR3 has 18 residues. CDR3 in amino acids: CASSYYFGGTGSSYEQYF. CDR3 nucleotides: TGTGCCAGCAGTTACTACTTCGGTGGGACAGGGTCTTCCTACGAGCAGTACTTC.

This chain joins TRBV6-1 and TRBJ1-2; the D gene is possibly TRBD1 (6 bases). Trimming shortened V by 0 bases and J by 7 bases, and 15 bases separated the two germline ends. The CDR3 runs to 15 residues. Per germline, CDR1 MNHNS and CDR2 SASEGT. In DNA, the CDR3 is TGTGCCAGCAGTGAAGCGATCCAGGGGCGTGGTGGCTACACCTTC. Amino acid sequence: CASSEAIQGRGGYTF.